This TCR beta chain was documented in a study of vaccination and CD4 T cells after COVID-19. Trimming removed 4 bases from V and 3 bases from J, with 10 bases in between. The CDR3 is 13 amino acids. This clonotype is deemed medium-sized (0.01 to 0.1%). Its antigen is undetermined. Sample treatment: approximately 9-day PBMC culture with coronavirus spike peptide pools or control peptides (ViraFEST assay). The Oncomine TCR Beta short-read assay was what sequenced the DNA obtained from cultured CD4+ T cells. A single record per CDR3 protein comes from TCRdb applying MiXCR to the PCR reads. Altogether about 4,100 distinct CDR3 sequences are present, under 25% being singletons, with the ten largest covering approximately 17%.

This chain connects TRBV12-3 or TRBV12-4 to TRBJ2-7; unclear D gene. The clonotype originates from a human donor who had recovered from COVID-19. Sequenced sample: CD4+ T cells from blood, cultured in vitro. The CDR3 nucleotides read TGTGCCAGCAGTTCAGGATTTTTCTACGAGCAGTACTTC. This gives the protein CASSSGFFYEQYF.